Included here is one TCR beta chain sequence, with context. This sample was taken from a study of blood T cell repertoires in COVID-19. Study context: Sample material is recorded as cDNA or gDNA derived from T cells, B-cell-depleted T cells, or PBMCs.

TCRdb's table, derived via immunoSEQ multiplex PCR, lists solely in-frame clones and lacks some. The sample has approximately 170,000 clones, more than 65% seen once; the top ten hold about 11%. V lost 7 bases to trimming and J lost 4 bases; unmatched junction nucleotides: 6. From germline, CDR1 is SQVTM and CDR2 ANQGSEA. The CDR3 spans 14 residues. The specimen was peripheral blood. This clonotype was obtained from a man between 65 and 85 years old with active or convalescent COVID-19. This sequence joins TRBV29-1 and TRBJ2-2, with TRBD1 matching over 10 bases. For the CDR3, the DNA is TGCAGCGCTGAGGGGGACAGGGGCACCGGGGAGCTGTTTTTT. Translating it yields CSAEGDRGTGELFF.